This TCR beta chain emerged from a study of regulatory and conventional T cells in RAG deficiency. From germline, CDR1 is MDHEN and CDR2 SYDVKM. V lost 5 bases, J lost 1 base, and 5 bases stayed unmatched. The CDR3 contains 16 residues. Blood CD4+ CD25-low CD127-high conventional T cells supplied the genomic DNA template. The protocol was immunoSEQ multiplex PCR, while the TCRdb copy is restricted to in-frame clones and leaves out a portion. The profile shows roughly 45,000 clones, just under 90% of them singletons. The sample holds a few counts of this clone. The data were also submitted as part of a second study, on regulatory T cells. From that paper: Primers: 52 TRBV forward and 13 TRBJ reverse.

This clonotype originated in a human donor in good health. V is TRBV28 and J is TRBJ2-5; 12 bases match TRBD2. The sequencing input was CD4+ effector T cells sorted from blood. CDR3 region: CASSLQLAGGQETQYF. In nucleotides, the CDR3 is TGTGCCAGCAGTCTCCAACTAGCGGGGGGCCAAGAGACCCAGTACTTC.